This paragraph reports one TCR beta chain. CDR3 size: 15 residues. V lost 6 bases and J lost 3; bases outside the gene matches: 6. In germline, CDR1 is MNHEY, CDR2 SVGAGI. The data originate from a study of blood T cell repertoires in COVID-19. Study as a whole: COVID-19 samples from acute and convalescent phases originated in the United States, Italy and Spain. Sample material is recorded as cDNA or gDNA derived from T cells, B-cell-depleted T cells, or PBMCs.

Original processing notes: Amplification of reference gene primers was used by the study to estimate nucleated cell counts. Some clones are missing from TCRdb's copy, which holds only in-frame ones; the method was immunoSEQ multiplex PCR. V, J and clone size are taken as reported in that table, and D and trimming were inferred from the DNA itself. The sample records 120,000 or so clones, 88% being singletons. The rearrangement uses TRBV6-5 and TRBJ2-7; 12 bases are a match to TRBD1. The sequenced material came from peripheral blood. This sequence originates from a woman aged 80 or over with acute or convalescent COVID-19. The CDR3 DNA is TGTGCCAGCAGGGCCGGGACAGGGGGCAACTACGAGCAGTACTTC. Encoded protein: CASRAGTGGNYEQYF.